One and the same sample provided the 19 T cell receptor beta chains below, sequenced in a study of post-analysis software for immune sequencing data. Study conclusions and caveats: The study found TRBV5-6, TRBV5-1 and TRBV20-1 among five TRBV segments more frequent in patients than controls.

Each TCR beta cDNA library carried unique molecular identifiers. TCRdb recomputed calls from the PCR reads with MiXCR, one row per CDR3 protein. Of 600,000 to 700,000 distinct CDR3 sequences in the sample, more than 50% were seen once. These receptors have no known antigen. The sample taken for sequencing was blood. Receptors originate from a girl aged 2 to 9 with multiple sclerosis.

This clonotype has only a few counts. Here the CDR3 reads CSASGELRETASRLYEQYF. Written as DNA, the CDR3 is TGCAGTGCTAGTGGTGAGTTGCGGGAGACCGCCTCACGACTTTACGAGCAGTACTTC. V gene TRBV20-1 combines with J gene TRBJ2-7; TRBD2 aligns across 7 bases. The V and J ends lost 3 bases and 4 bases, in that order; junction bases with no gene match: 24. Germline values: CDR1 DFQATT, CDR2 SNEGSKA (reference sequence). The CDR3 length is 19 residues.

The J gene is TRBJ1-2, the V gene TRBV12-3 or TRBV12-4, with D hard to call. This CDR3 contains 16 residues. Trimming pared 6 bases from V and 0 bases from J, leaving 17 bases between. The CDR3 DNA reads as TGTGCCAGCAGCCTGGGCGGCTGGACCTCTAACTATGGCTACACCTTC. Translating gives CASSLGGWTSNYGYTF.

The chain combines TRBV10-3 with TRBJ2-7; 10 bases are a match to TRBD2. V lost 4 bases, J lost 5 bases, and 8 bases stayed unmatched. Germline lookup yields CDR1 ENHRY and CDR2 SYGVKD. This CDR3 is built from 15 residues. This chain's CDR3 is CAISGTSGMSNEQYF. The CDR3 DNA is TGTGCCATCAGTGGGACTAGCGGTATGTCGAACGAGCAGTACTTC.

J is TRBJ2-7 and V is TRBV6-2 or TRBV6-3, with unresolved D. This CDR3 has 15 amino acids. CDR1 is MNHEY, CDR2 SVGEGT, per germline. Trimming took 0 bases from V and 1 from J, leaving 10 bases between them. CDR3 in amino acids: CASSYSLDFSYEQYF. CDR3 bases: TGTGCCAGCAGTTACTCCCTAGACTTTTCCTACGAGCAGTACTTC.

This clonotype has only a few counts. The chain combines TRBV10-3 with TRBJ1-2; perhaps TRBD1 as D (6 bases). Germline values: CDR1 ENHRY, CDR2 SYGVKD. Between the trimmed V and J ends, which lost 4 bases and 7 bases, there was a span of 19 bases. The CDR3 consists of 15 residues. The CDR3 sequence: CAISVAPQGEGGYTF. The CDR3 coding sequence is TGTGCCATCAGTGTAGCACCACAGGGAGAAGGTGGCTACACCTTC.

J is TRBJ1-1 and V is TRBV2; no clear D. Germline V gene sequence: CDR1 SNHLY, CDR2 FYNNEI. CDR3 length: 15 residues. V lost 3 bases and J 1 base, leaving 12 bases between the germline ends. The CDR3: CASSDAVRENTEAFF. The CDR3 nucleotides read TGTGCCAGCAGTGATGCTGTCAGAGAGAACACTGAAGCTTTCTTT.

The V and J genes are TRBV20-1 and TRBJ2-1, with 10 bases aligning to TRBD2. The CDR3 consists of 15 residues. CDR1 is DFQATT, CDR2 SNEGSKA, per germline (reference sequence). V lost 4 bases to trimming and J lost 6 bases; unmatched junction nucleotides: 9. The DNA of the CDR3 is TGCAGTGCTACCCATACTAGCGGGGCTGGCAATGAGCAGTTCTTC. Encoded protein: CSATHTSGAGNEQFF.

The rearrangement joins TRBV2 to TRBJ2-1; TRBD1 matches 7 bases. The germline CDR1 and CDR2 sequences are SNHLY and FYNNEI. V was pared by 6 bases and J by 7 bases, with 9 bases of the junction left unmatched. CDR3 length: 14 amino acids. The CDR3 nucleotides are TGTGCCAGCAGGGGACACAGGGGTAGGAATGAGCAGTTCTTC. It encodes CASRGHRGRNEQFF.

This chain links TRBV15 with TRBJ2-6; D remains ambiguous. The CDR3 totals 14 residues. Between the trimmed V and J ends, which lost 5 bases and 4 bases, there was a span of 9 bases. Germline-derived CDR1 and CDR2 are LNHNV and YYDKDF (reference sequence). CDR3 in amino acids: CATSGKEGANVLTF. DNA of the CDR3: TGTGCCACCAGCGGCAAAGAGGGGGCCAACGTCCTGACTTTC.

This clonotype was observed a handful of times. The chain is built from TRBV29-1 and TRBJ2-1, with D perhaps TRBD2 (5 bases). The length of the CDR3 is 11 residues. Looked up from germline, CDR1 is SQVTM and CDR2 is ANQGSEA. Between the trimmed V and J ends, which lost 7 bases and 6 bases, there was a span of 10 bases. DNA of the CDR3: TGCAGCGCCGAGGGCGTCAATGAGCAGTTCTTC. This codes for CSAEGVNEQFF.

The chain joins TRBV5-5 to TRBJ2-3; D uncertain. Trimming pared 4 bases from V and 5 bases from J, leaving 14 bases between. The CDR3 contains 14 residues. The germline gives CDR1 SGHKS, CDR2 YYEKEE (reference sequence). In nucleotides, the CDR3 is TGTGCCAGCAGCGGGTTCCGTTGGGGAGATACGCAGTATTTT. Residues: CASSGFRWGDTQYF.

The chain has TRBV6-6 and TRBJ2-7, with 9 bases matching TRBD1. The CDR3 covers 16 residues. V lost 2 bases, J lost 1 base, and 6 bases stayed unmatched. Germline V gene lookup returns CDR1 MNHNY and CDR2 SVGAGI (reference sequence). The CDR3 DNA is TGTGCCAGCAGTTACGGACCCGGGACAGGGTCCTACGAGCAGTACTTC. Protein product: CASSYGPGTGSYEQYF.

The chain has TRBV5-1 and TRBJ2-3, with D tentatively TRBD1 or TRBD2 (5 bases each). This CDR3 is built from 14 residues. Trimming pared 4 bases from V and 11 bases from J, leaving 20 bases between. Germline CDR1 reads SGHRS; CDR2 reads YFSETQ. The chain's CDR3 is CASSPGTDALMQYF. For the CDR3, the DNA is TGCGCCAGCAGCCCCGGGACCGATGCTCTCATGCAGTATTTT.

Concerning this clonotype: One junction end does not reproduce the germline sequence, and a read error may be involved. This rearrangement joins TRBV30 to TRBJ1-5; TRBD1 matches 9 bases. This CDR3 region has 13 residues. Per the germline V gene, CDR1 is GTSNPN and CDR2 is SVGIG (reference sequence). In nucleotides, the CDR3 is TGTGCCTGGAGTCGGACAGGGGATCAGCCTCAGCATTTT. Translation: CAWSRTGDQPQHF. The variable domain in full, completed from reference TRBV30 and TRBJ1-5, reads SQTIHQWPATLVQPVGSPLSLECTVEGTSNPNLYWYRQAAGRGLQLLFYSVGIGQISSEVPQNLSASRPQDRQFILSSKKLLLSDSGFYLCAWSRTGDQPQHFGDGTRLSIL.

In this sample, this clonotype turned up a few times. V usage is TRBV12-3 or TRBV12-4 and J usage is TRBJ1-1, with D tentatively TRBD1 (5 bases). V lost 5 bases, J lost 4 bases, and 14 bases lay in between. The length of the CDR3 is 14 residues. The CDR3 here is CASSLPSRGTEAFF. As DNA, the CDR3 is TGTGCCAGCAGTCTCCCGAGTAGGGGCACTGAAGCTTTCTTT.

The CDR3 loop reads CASSVPAGRRTEAFF. The DNA for the CDR3 is TGTGCCAGCAGCGTACCAGCTGGGAGGAGGACTGAAGCTTTCTTT. The rearrangement uses TRBV5-6 and TRBJ1-1; unclear D gene. The V end was cut by 4 bases, the J end by 5 bases, with 18 bases between. CDR1 is SGHDT, CDR2 YYEEEE, per germline. The CDR3 has 15 amino acids.

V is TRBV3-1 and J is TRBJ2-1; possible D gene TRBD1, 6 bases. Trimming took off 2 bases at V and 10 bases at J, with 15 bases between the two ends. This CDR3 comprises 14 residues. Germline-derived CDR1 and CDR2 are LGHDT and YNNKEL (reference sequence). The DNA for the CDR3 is TGTGCCAGCAGCCAAAATAGTCAGGGACACGAGCAGTTCTTC. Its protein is CASSQNSQGHEQFF.

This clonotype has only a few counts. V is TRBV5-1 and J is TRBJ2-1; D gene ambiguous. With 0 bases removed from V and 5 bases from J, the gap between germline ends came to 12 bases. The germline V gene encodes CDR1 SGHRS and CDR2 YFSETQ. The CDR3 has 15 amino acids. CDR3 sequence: CASSLVETANNEQFF. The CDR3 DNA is TGCGCCAGCAGCTTGGTGGAGACGGCGAACAATGAGCAGTTCTTC.

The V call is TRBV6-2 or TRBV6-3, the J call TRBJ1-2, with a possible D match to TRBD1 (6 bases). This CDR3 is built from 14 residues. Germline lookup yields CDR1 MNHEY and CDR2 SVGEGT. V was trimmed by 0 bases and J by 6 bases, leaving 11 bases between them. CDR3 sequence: CASSYSAGVDGYTF. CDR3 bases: TGTGCCAGCAGTTACTCGGCAGGGGTGGATGGCTACACCTTC.